The 5 T cell receptor beta chains listed next were all sequenced from one sample in a study of T-cell memory formation after mild COVID-19 (dated by TCRdb to the early 2020s). Library prep was done by 5' RACE. Instrument used: Illumina NovaSeq 6000. TCRdb reran the public reads through fastp at Q25 and MiXCR, keeping productive beta chains. Rows with a matching CDR3 protein are joined into one entry that keeps the most common DNA and genes. The sample table contains roughly 160,000 distinct CDR3 sequences; only one count was recorded for around a tenth of them. The ten top clones hold roughly 3.8% of the sample. Sequenced sample: PBMCs or a T cell subset sorted from them (not recorded which). Every receptor here comes from a man younger than 35 who had mild COVID-19 (a few samples of this study predate the infection). The sample titles of this study are shuffled in the database, so cell type and time point are left out; the donor was told from shared clones.

This clonotype was seen a handful of times. The rearrangement joins TRBV6-2 or TRBV6-3 to TRBJ2-7, with D uncertain. The CDR3 sequence is 13 residues long. Germline V CDR1 and CDR2: MNHEY, SVGEGT. With 7 bases removed from V and 5 bases from J, the gap between germline ends came to 15 bases. The CDR3 sequence is CASTGPLYNEQYF. Written as DNA, the CDR3 is TGTGCCAGCACCGGGCCCCTGTACAACGAGCAGTACTTC.

In its sample, this clonotype was seen a few times. This chain uses TRBV20-1 with TRBJ2-2, with 11 nucleotides matching TRBD2. The germline CDR1 and CDR2 sequences are DFQATT and SNEGSKA (reference sequence). CDR3 length: 16 amino acids. V shed 3 bases and J 7 bases; nucleotides not matched to a gene: 10. CDR3 nucleotides: TGCAGTGCTAGGGGAGAGAGACTAGCGGGGTTCGGGGAGCTGTTTTTT. Protein: CSARGERLAGFGELFF.

With respect to this clonotype: The junction and the germline gene differ at one end; a read error may be behind it. The V call is TRBV11-1, the J call TRBJ2-4; no definite D call. Germline assignment: CDR1 SGHAT and CDR2 FQDESV (reference sequence). The CDR3 has 14 residues. The CDR3 nucleotides read TGTGCCAGCAGCTTAGGAATAGCCGAAAACATTCAGTACTTC. Protein: CASSLGIAENIQYF.

The gene calls are TRBV5-5 and TRBJ1-3; D uncertain. Germline V lookup: CDR1 SGHKS, CDR2 YYEKEE (reference sequence). V was trimmed by 0 bases and J by 0 bases, leaving 16 bases between them. This CDR3 contains 18 residues. The CDR3 is CASSLDAYRAISGNTIYF. In DNA, the CDR3 is TGTGCCAGCAGCTTGGACGCTTATAGGGCTATCTCTGGAAACACCATATATTTT. Full variable domain (remainder filled in from reference TRBV5-5 and TRBJ1-3): DAGVTQSPTHLIKTRGQQVTLRCSPISGHKSVSWYQQVLGQGPQFIFQYYEKEERGRGNFPDRFSARQFPNYSSELNVNALLLGDSALYLCASSLDAYRAISGNTIYFGEGSWLTVV.

The chain uses TRBV7-2 and TRBJ2-1, with 8 nucleotides matching TRBD1. The CDR3 runs to 16 residues. Per germline, CDR1 SGHTA and CDR2 FQGNSA. Unmatched junction bases numbered 9, after V lost 1 base and J lost 7 bases. The chain's CDR3 is CASSLDRRGLGNEQFF. The CDR3 DNA is TGTGCCAGCAGCTTAGATCGCAGGGGGCTAGGGAATGAGCAGTTCTTC.